This T cell receptor beta chain emerged from a study of blood T cell repertoires in COVID-19. The table came from immunoSEQ multiplex PCR; TCRdb's copy has only in-frame clones and leaves some out. Of fewer than 140,000 clones listed, 60% to 85% are singletons. The CDR3 is 15 residues long. V lost 1 base to trimming and J lost 2 bases; unmatched junction nucleotides: 4. Germline V lookup: CDR1 LNHDA, CDR2 SQIVND (reference sequence). The sequencing sample was made of peripheral blood. The clonotype was recovered from a man older than 75 with COVID-19, enrolled during active disease. The chain employs TRBV19 and TRBJ2-7; 8 bases agree with TRBD1. The CDR3 loop is CASSIVGRGPYEQYF. The DNA for the CDR3 is TGTGCCAGTAGTATAGTAGGCAGGGGGCCCTACGAGCAGTACTTC.